These 25 T cell receptor beta chains came from one sample sequenced in a study of shared clonotypes between healthy human individuals. Profiling relied on immunoSEQ multiplex PCR, and the TCRdb table lists in-frame clones only, not all of them. The profile shows approximately 2,000,000 clones, 80% to 95% of them singletons. Sequenced material: naive CD4+ T cells from PBMCs. Subset defined: CD45RA+ positively selected. All receptors come from a man between 18 and 35 years old in good health. Some clones in this sample may be carry-over from other donors' samples.

Turning to this clone: Other DNA sequences in this sample translate to the same CDR3. The chain has TRBV30 and TRBJ1-5, with D uncertain. V dropped 2 bases and J dropped 0 bases, with 5 bases sitting between them. CDR1 and CDR2 from the germline V gene are GTSNPN and SVGIG (reference sequence). The length of the CDR3 is 13 residues. DNA for the CDR3: TGTGCCTGGAGTAGAGGTAGCAATCAGCCCCAGCATTTT. This codes for CAWSRGSNQPQHF. The complete variable domain, with remaining parts taken from reference TRBV30 and TRBJ1-5, reads SQTIHQWPATLVQPVGSPLSLECTVEGTSNPNLYWYRQAAGRGLQLLFYSVGIGQISSEVPQNLSASRPQDRQFILSSKKLLLSDSGFYLCAWSRGSNQPQHFGDGTRLSIL.

As DNA, the CDR3 is TGTGCCAGCAGCTTAGCGGGGACAGGAGGATACAATGAGCAGTTCTTC. Protein: CASSLAGTGGYNEQFF. V gene TRBV11-2 combines with J gene TRBJ2-1, with TRBD1 matching over 8 bases. The CDR3 sequence is 16 residues long. V shed 1 base and J 4 bases; nucleotides not matched to a gene: 6. CDR1 is SGHAT, CDR2 FQNNGV, per germline. Drawing the rest from reference TRBV11-2 and TRBJ2-1, the complete variable domain is EAGVAQSPRYKIIEKRQSVAFWCNPISGHATLYWYQQILGQGPKLLIQFQNNGVVDDSQLPKDRFSAERLKGVDSTLKIQPAKLEDSAVYLCASSLAGTGGYNEQFFGPGTRLTVL.

The sample holds one count of this clone. V gene TRBV28 combines with J gene TRBJ1-5; D may be TRBD1 (5 bases). V shed 6 bases and J shed 1 base, with 28 bases lying between them. Germline CDR1 is MDHEN and CDR2 is SYDVKM. This CDR3 contains 20 residues. The CDR3 region has the DNA TGTGCCAGCAGCCTCCCCAAGCGGGACCCCCGAGTCAACAGCAATCAGCCCCAGCATTTT. Residues: CASSLPKRDPRVNSNQPQHF.

The CDR3 DNA sequence: TGTGCCAGCAGCTTAGACCGGATACAGTGGCTCTTTGGCTACACCTTC. Amino acid sequence: CASSLDRIQWLFGYTF. The V gene is TRBV7-9, the J gene TRBJ1-2; D remains unclear. This CDR3 spans 16 amino acids. V dropped 1 base and J dropped 7 bases, with 19 bases sitting between them. Germline values: CDR1 SEHNR, CDR2 FQNEAQ (reference sequence).

As regards this clone: The identical CDR3 is also encoded by other nucleotide sequences in the sample. The chain couples TRBV18 to TRBJ2-7; weak D call: TRBD2 (5 bases). There are 13 residues in the CDR3. The V end was cut by 0 bases, the J end by 3 bases, with 6 bases between. The germline CDR1 and CDR2 sequences are KGHSH and LQKENI. The CDR3 reads CASSPPGSYEQYF. The CDR3 DNA follows: TGTGCCAGCTCACCACCGGGGAGCTACGAGCAGTACTTC.

The CDR3 DNA is TGTGCCAGCAGCTTAGGTGGTTGGGACAGGGTCTACGAGCAGTACTTC. Translating gives CASSLGGWDRVYEQYF. V usage is TRBV7-9 and J usage is TRBJ2-7, with 9 bases matching TRBD1. The CDR3 covers 16 residues. J was trimmed by 3 bases and V by 1 base; bases with no gene match: 7. Germline V lookup: CDR1 SEHNR, CDR2 FQNEAQ (reference sequence).

The chain recombines TRBV9 with TRBJ2-3; D unclear. Germline values: CDR1 SGDLS, CDR2 YYNGEE. This CDR3 has 15 amino acids. Trimming shortened V by 3 bases and J by 2 bases, and 13 bases separated the two germline ends. The CDR3 DNA sequence: TGTGCCAGCAGCGACCAGTGGCCCGACACAGATACGCAGTATTTT. Its translation: CASSDQWPDTDTQYF.

A word on this clone: The sample holds other DNA sequences that translate to the same CDR3. The chain couples TRBV7-9 to TRBJ1-1; 7 positions agree with TRBD1. Germline V CDR1 and CDR2: SEHNR, FQNEAQ (reference sequence). CDR3 size: 14 residues. V dropped 5 bases and J dropped 4; count of bases not matched to a gene: 7. For the CDR3, the DNA is TGTGCCAGCAGCCCCCAACAGGGGTCCACTGAAGCTTTCTTT. This codes for CASSPQQGSTEAFF.

This chain connects TRBV7-2 to TRBJ1-2; a possible D gene is TRBD1 (6 bases). The CDR3 sequence is 14 residues long. The germline CDR1 and CDR2 sequences are SGHTA and FQGNSA. The V gene lost 6 bases and the J gene lost 8 bases, with 19 bases spanning the gap. CDR3 in DNA: TGTGCCAGCAGTCTAGGGGGGGCTCCTTTAGGCTACACCTTC. Its translation is CASSLGGAPLGYTF.

In the case of this clone: Distinct nucleotide sequences in the sample also encode this CDR3. The gene calls are TRBV5-4 and TRBJ2-1; 9 bases fit TRBD2. The length of the CDR3 is 15 residues. V lost 4 bases and J lost 3; bases outside the gene matches: 5. Germline CDR1 reads SGHNT; CDR2 reads YYREEE (reference sequence). CDR3 nucleotides: TGTGCCAGCAGCCTCGGACTAGCGAACTACAATGAGCAGTTCTTC. Its protein product is CASSLGLANYNEQFF.

This clone was recorded only once. V and J are TRBV7-2 and TRBJ1-5; 7 bases match TRBD1. V dropped 5 bases and J dropped 9; count of bases not matched to a gene: 7. The CDR3 is 13 amino acids. Germline V CDR1 and CDR2: SGHTA, FQGNSA. The CDR3 bases are TGTGCCAGCAGCGCGGACAGGTTTCTGCCCCAGCATTTT. Amino acid sequence: CASSADRFLPQHF.

This chain uses TRBV5-5 with TRBJ2-3; 9 bases fit TRBD2. V gave up 2 bases and J gave up 2 bases; unmatched junction bases: 3. Looked up from germline, CDR1 is SGHKS and CDR2 is YYEKEE (reference sequence). There are 15 residues in the CDR3. This CDR3 is CASSFTSGYTDTQYF. The DNA for the CDR3 is TGTGCCAGCAGCTTTACTAGCGGGTACACAGATACGCAGTATTTT.

This chain connects TRBV25-1 to TRBJ1-2; 7 positions agree with TRBD1. Germline V gene lookup returns CDR1 MGHDK and CDR2 SYGVNS. The CDR3 is 16 amino acids. Trimming cost V 1 base and J 7 bases; bases outside gene matches: 12. The CDR3 DNA reads TGTGCCAGCAGTGAATGGGGGGGGCAGGGGGTCGGTGGCTACACCTTC. This codes for CASSEWGGQGVGGYTF.

This chain uses TRBV7-3 with TRBJ2-3, with D possibly matching TRBD2 (5 bases). The V and J ends lost 2 bases and 7 bases respectively, with 16 bases between them. The CDR3 runs 15 residues. Germline V gene sequence: CDR1 SGHTA, CDR2 FQGTGA. DNA for the CDR3: TGTGCCAGCAGCTTATTAGGGCTAGCTCATCATACGCAGTATTTT. Its protein is CASSLLGLAHHTQYF.

A word on this clone: The sample contains more than one DNA sequence encoding this CDR3. The V and J genes are TRBV5-1 and TRBJ1-2, with 7 positions matching TRBD1. There are 13 residues in the CDR3. Per the germline V gene, CDR1 is SGHRS and CDR2 is YFSETQ. V gave up 4 bases and J gave up 3 bases; unmatched junction bases: 3. The CDR3: CASSLGTDYGYTF. CDR3 DNA sequence: TGCGCCAGCAGCCTCGGGACAGACTATGGCTACACCTTC.

Turning to this clone: Other DNA sequences in the sample encode the same CDR3. The chain joins TRBV9 to TRBJ2-3, with TRBD2 identical over 7 bases. Germline V CDR1 and CDR2: SGDLS, YYNGEE. This CDR3 comprises 14 residues. V shed 4 bases, J shed 1 base, and the junction held 3 bases outside the gene matches. CDR3 bases: TGTGCCAGCAGCCCCCGGGGGGGCACAGATACGCAGTATTTT. Its protein product is CASSPRGGTDTQYF.

V is TRBV2 and J is TRBJ2-5; weak D call: TRBD2 (5 bases). Trimming shortened V by 9 bases and J by 2 bases, and 13 bases separated the two germline ends. CDR3 length: 13 amino acids. The germline V gene has CDR1 SNHLY and CDR2 FYNNEI. The CDR3 region is CASSGLGQETQYF. Here the CDR3 DNA reads TGTGCCAGTTCCGGACTGGGACAAGAGACCCAGTACTTC.

The chain employs TRBV11-2 and TRBJ1-2; a possible D gene is TRBD1 (5 bases). Trimming cost V 5 bases and J 5 bases, with 18 bases left between them. Germline lookup yields CDR1 SGHAT and CDR2 FQNNGV. The CDR3 consists of 15 residues. The CDR3 region is CASSPRWGTPYGYTF. The CDR3 DNA is TGTGCCAGCAGCCCCCGGTGGGGGACCCCGTATGGCTACACCTTC.

The V gene is TRBV28, the J gene TRBJ2-7, with D tentatively TRBD2 (5 bases). V was pared by 6 bases and J by 3 bases, with 18 bases between. The CDR3 extends over 15 amino acids. Per the germline V gene, CDR1 is MDHEN and CDR2 is SYDVKM. CDR3 bases: TGTGCCAGCAGCCCAACGGGGAGATACCTCTACGAGCAGTACTTC. Translating it yields CASSPTGRYLYEQYF.

About this clone: Other DNA sequences in this specimen translate into the identical CDR3. CDR3 sequence (DNA): TGTGCCAGCAGCCTCGACAGGGCCTATGGCTACACCTTC. Translated, it gives CASSLDRAYGYTF. The chain carries TRBV5-4 and TRBJ1-2; 7 bases map to TRBD1. The length of the CDR3 is 13 residues. Per the germline V gene, CDR1 is SGHNT and CDR2 is YYREEE (reference sequence). V lost 4 bases and J lost 4; bases outside the gene matches: 4.

The rearrangement uses TRBV2 and TRBJ1-2; TRBD1 aligns across 7 bases. Trimming at V came to 3 bases and at J to 6 bases, leaving 10 bases not matched to a gene. The CDR3 covers 15 residues. Germline-derived CDR1 and CDR2 are SNHLY and FYNNEI. The CDR3: CASSEDTGTDDGYTF. The CDR3 DNA reads TGTGCCAGCAGTGAGGACACCGGGACAGATGATGGCTACACCTTC.

V gene TRBV19 combines with J gene TRBJ1-2; D ambiguous. The CDR3 covers 17 residues. CDR1 LNHDA and CDR2 SQIVND come from the germline V gene (reference sequence). V lost 5 bases and J 5 bases, leaving 24 bases between the germline ends. The CDR3 protein is CASSALGPASESYGYTF. In DNA, the CDR3 is TGTGCCAGTAGTGCCCTTGGGCCAGCCTCAGAGTCGTATGGCTACACCTTC.

The rearrangement uses TRBV5-1 and TRBJ2-3; perhaps TRBD1 as D (6 bases). The CDR3 extends over 14 amino acids. CDR1 is SGHRS and CDR2 is YFSETQ in the germline V gene. Trimming shortened V by 4 bases and J by 2 bases, and 11 bases separated the two germline ends. CDR3 loop: CASSDKGHTDTQYF. CDR3 DNA sequence: TGCGCCAGCAGCGACAAGGGACACACAGATACGCAGTATTTT.

This rearrangement joins TRBV14 to TRBJ1-1; D might be TRBD1 (5 bases). Looked up from germline, CDR1 is SGHDN and CDR2 is FVKESK. V gave up 0 bases and J gave up 2 bases, with 10 bases separating them. The CDR3 has 15 amino acids. The CDR3 spells CASSQDWTLNTEAFF. CDR3 DNA sequence: TGTGCCAGCAGCCAAGATTGGACATTAAACACTGAAGCTTTCTTT. Variable domain in full (rest from reference TRBV14 and TRBJ1-1): EAGVTQFPSHSVIEKGQTVTLRCDPISGHDNLYWYRRVMGKEIKFLLHFVKESKQDESGMPNNRFLAERTGGTYSTLKVQPAELEDSGVYFCASSQDWTLNTEAFFGQGTRLTVV.

V and J are TRBV5-1 and TRBJ2-2, with D unresolved. This CDR3 spans 13 amino acids. Trimming left V 3 bases short and J 7 bases short, with 10 bases between. Germline V gene sequence: CDR1 SGHRS, CDR2 YFSETQ. The CDR3 coding sequence is TGCGCCAGCAGCTCCGAGGTACACGGGGAGCTGTTTTTT. Its protein is CASSSEVHGELFF.